Below are 8 T cell receptor beta chains sequenced from a single sample in a study of cytomegalovirus exposure and HLA in healthy donors. Primers included in the PCR were 60 Vbeta and 13 Jbeta primers. Sequencing was performed with immunoSEQ multiplex PCR; in TCRdb, only in-frame clones are kept and a portion is missing. This table has roughly 150,000 clones, approximately 78% appearing once. Material: PBMCs. Every receptor here comes from a girl under 10 years old in good health and CMV-seropositive.

This chain links TRBV11-2 with TRBJ1-5; the D gene is possibly TRBD1 (5 bases). Germline loops: CDR1 SGHAT, CDR2 FQNNGV. This CDR3 has 15 residues. With 3 bases removed from V and 5 bases from J, the gap between germline ends came to 14 bases. CDR3 protein: CASSFDVGRDQPQHF. The CDR3 bases are TGTGCCAGCAGCTTTGATGTGGGCAGGGATCAGCCCCAGCATTTT.

V is TRBV5-4 and J is TRBJ1-1; D call uncertain. This CDR3 comprises 12 residues. With 2 bases removed from V and 1 base from J, the gap between germline ends came to 3 bases. Germline V gene sequence: CDR1 SGHNT, CDR2 YYREEE (reference sequence). For the CDR3, the DNA is TGTGCCAGCAGCTTACAGAACACTGAAGCTTTCTTT. Translated, it gives CASSLQNTEAFF.

V is TRBV4-2 and J is TRBJ2-3; D is unclear. CDR1 is LGHNA and CDR2 is YNFKEQ in the germline V gene. CDR3 length: 18 amino acids. The V end lost 1 base, the J end lost 3 bases, and 20 bases lay between the germline ends. The CDR3: CASSQAPSRGSETDTQYF. CDR3 coding DNA: TGTGCCAGCAGCCAAGCCCCCTCCCGTGGAAGCGAGACAGATACGCAGTATTTT.

This clone came up once. The chain employs TRBV4-1 and TRBJ2-3; possible D gene TRBD2, 6 bases. The V gene's germline CDR1 is MGHRA and CDR2 YSYEKL. The CDR3 is made up of 18 amino acids. V lost 4 bases and J 0 bases, leaving 20 bases between the germline ends. The CDR3 bases are TGCGCCAGCAGCCCCCCTATAAGGCGGGGACGTAGCACAGATACGCAGTATTTT. Encoded protein: CASSPPIRRGRSTDTQYF.

V is TRBV30 and J is TRBJ2-2; 11 bases are shared with TRBD2. This CDR3 is 19 amino acids long. Germline CDR1 GTSNPN, CDR2 SVGIG (reference sequence). Trimming at V came to 0 bases and at J to 5 bases, leaving 14 bases not matched to a gene. The CDR3 bases are TGTGCCTGGAGTGTACGGCTTTCTAGCGGGAGGTGGCATACCGGGGAGCTGTTTTTT. Translated: CAWSVRLSSGRWHTGELFF.

This sequence joins TRBV19 and TRBJ2-1; D possibly corresponds to TRBD1 (6 bases). This CDR3 contains 14 residues. Trimming removed 5 bases at V and 8 bases at J, with 16 bases between. CDR1 is LNHDA, CDR2 SQIVND, per germline (reference sequence). The chain's CDR3 is CASSSRQGTHEQFF. CDR3 DNA sequence: TGTGCCAGTAGTTCCCGGCAGGGGACGCATGAGCAGTTCTTC.

The chain couples TRBV6-1 to TRBJ1-4, with 9 bases fitting TRBD1. With V trimmed by 5 bases and J by 7 bases, 5 bases remained unmatched. The CDR3 contains 14 residues. The germline gives CDR1 MNHNS, CDR2 SASEGT. The CDR3 bases are TGTGCCAGCAGTAAGGGACAGGGTGGTGAAAAACTGTTTTTT. It translates to CASSKGQGGEKLFF.

The V and J genes are TRBV5-4 and TRBJ1-2; 7 nucleotides agree with TRBD1. CDR3 length: 13 residues. The V segment lost 3 bases and the J segment 8 bases; nucleotides outside the gene matches: 7. Germline V gives CDR1 SGHNT, CDR2 YYREEE (reference sequence). For the CDR3, the DNA is TGTGCCAGCAGCTCACAGACAGGGTTAGGCTACACCTTC. Protein sequence: CASSSQTGLGYTF.